This T cell receptor (beta chain) derives from a study of low-dose radiotherapy and immunotherapy resistance in tumors. The wider study: Every two weeks patients got nivolumab 240 mg flat dose, plus ipilimumab 1 mg/kg every six weeks, intravenously. Intravenously given cyclophosphamide 200 mg/m2 followed a two-week schedule that placed each dose one day before radiation and immunotherapy.

CDR3 length: 14 amino acids. Germline-derived CDR1 and CDR2 are MNHNS and SASEGT. Trimming left V 3 bases short and J 7 bases short, with 12 bases between. Specified time point: after trial treatment. Described treatment: LDRT plus nivolumab, ipilimumab, low-dose cyclophosphamide and aspirin (RACIN trial). The patients who were eligible all carried advanced solid tumors that lacked tumor-infiltrating lymphocytes, meaning the tumors were TIL-negative. Many counts were recorded for this clonotype. Both TCRalpha and TCRbeta chains were reverse transcribed with V-gene-specific primers. Over approximately 20 PCR cycles, TCRs were amplified from a constant-region primer and V-primer adapter. TCRdb redid the calling of the reads with MiXCR, one entry per CDR3 protein. The sample holds under 110,000 distinct CDR3 sequences; 20% to 25% are singletons and the top ten take about 4%.

The chain recombines TRBV6-1 with TRBJ1-4; D ambiguous. The TCR sequence derives from a male donor with prostate cancer. The sample consisted of PBMCs, taken after low-dose radiotherapy plus immunotherapy. The CDR3 loop reads CASSDSDQSEKLFF. CDR3 DNA: TGTGCCAGCAGTGACTCGGATCAATCTGAAAAACTGTTTTTT.